The 29 T cell receptor beta chains below were found in one sample sequenced in a study of T cell clones after liver transplantation. Libraries were prepared by immunoSEQ multiplex PCR; TCRdb keeps only in-frame clonotypes and omits some of them. The sample shows tens of thousands of clones, 71% of them seen only once. The material sequenced was CD4+ T cells from blood, taken before liver transplant. Every receptor here comes from a human donor who received a liver transplant.

J is TRBJ2-3 and V is TRBV7-2, with TRBD2 matching over 13 bases. Germline CDR1 reads SGHTA; CDR2 reads FQGNSA. V was pared by 1 base and J by 0 bases, with 7 bases of the junction left unmatched. This CDR3 region has 19 residues. The CDR3 reads CASSLVTSGGVLSTDTQYF. The CDR3 coding sequence is TGTGCCAGCAGCTTAGTAACTAGCGGGGGGGTCCTAAGCACAGATACGCAGTATTTT.

The chain uses TRBV28 and TRBJ2-3; no reliable D call. CDR1 and CDR2 (germline): MDHEN, SYDVKM. This CDR3 is 13 amino acids long. V was pared by 5 bases and J by 2 bases, with 8 bases between. The CDR3 here is CASSPGDTDTQYF. CDR3 sequence (DNA): TGTGCCAGCAGTCCCGGAGACACAGATACGCAGTATTTT.

The chain links TRBV14 to TRBJ2-5; 7 bases align to TRBD1. Losses at the gene ends were 5 bases for V and 2 bases for J; bases not matched to a gene: 5. From germline, CDR1 is SGHDN and CDR2 FVKESK. The length of the CDR3 is 14 residues. CDR3 nucleotides: TGTGCCAGCAGCAGGGACAGAGTTCAAGAGACCCAGTACTTC. It translates to CASSRDRVQETQYF.

This clone was counted only a few times. This CDR3 is CASKPRFLNEQYF. Here the CDR3 DNA reads TGTGCCAGCAAGCCGAGGTTTTTGAACGAGCAGTACTTC. V gene TRBV25-1 combines with J gene TRBJ2-7; D unclear. This CDR3 has 13 residues. In germline, CDR1 is MGHDK, CDR2 SYGVNS. The germline V and J ends were trimmed by 7 bases and 5 bases, with 15 bases remaining between them.

V usage is TRBV6-6 and J usage is TRBJ1-2, with 10 bases identical to TRBD1. Unmatched junction bases numbered 3, after V lost 2 bases and J lost 0 bases. CDR1 and CDR2 (germline): MNHNY, SVGAGI (reference sequence). The CDR3 contains 16 residues. The CDR3 sequence is CASSYTGQGANYGYTF. The CDR3 nucleotides are TGTGCCAGCAGTTACACCGGACAGGGGGCTAACTATGGCTACACCTTC.

This clone occurred a few times. The chain employs TRBV7-3 and TRBJ2-7; tentatively, D is TRBD1 (5 bases). The ends were cut back, 5 bases at V and 0 bases at J, with 11 bases in the middle. The CDR3 runs to 14 residues. Germline V gene data show CDR1 as SGHTA and CDR2 as FQGTGA. The CDR3 loop is CASSKQGDSYEQYF. CDR3 DNA sequence: TGTGCCAGCAGCAAGCAAGGGGACTCCTACGAGCAGTACTTC. Filled out from reference TRBV7-3 and TRBJ2-7, the complete variable domain reads GAGVSQTPSNKVTEKGKYVELRCDPISGHTALYWYRQSLGQGPEFLIYFQGTGAADDSGLPNDRFFAVRPEGSVSTLKIQRTERGDSAVYLCASSKQGDSYEQYFGPGTRLTVT.

The chain couples TRBV19 to TRBJ1-5; D might be TRBD1 (5 bases). Trimming left V 6 bases short and J 0 bases short, with 12 bases between. Germline V CDR1 and CDR2: LNHDA, SQIVND (reference sequence). This CDR3 is built from 15 residues. CDR3 bases: TGTGCCAGTAGCGAACAGGCAAGTAGCAATCAGCCCCAGCATTTT. Translation: CASSEQASSNQPQHF.

The chain couples TRBV19 to TRBJ2-7; 13 bases are a match to TRBD2. Trimming at V came to 4 bases and at J to 3 bases, leaving 3 bases not matched to a gene. Germline CDR1 LNHDA, CDR2 SQIVND (reference sequence). This CDR3 region has 15 residues. The CDR3 region has the DNA TGTGCCAGTAGTACGCGACTAGCGGGGGGCTACGAGCAGTACTTC. Protein product: CASSTRLAGGYEQYF.

The genes are TRBV5-1 and TRBJ2-1; D is unclear. The CDR3 is 14 amino acids. The V and J ends lost 5 bases and 5 bases respectively, with 14 bases between them. Germline V gene data show CDR1 as SGHRS and CDR2 as YFSETQ. The CDR3 sequence: CASSKEQLHNEQFF. The CDR3 nucleotides are TGCGCCAGCAGTAAAGAGCAACTCCACAATGAGCAGTTCTTC.

The chain carries TRBV5-1 and TRBJ2-2, with 8 bases identical to TRBD1. The V gene's germline CDR1 is SGHRS and CDR2 YFSETQ. CDR3 size: 14 residues. V lost 4 bases, J lost 7 bases, and 6 bases stayed unmatched. The CDR3 reads CASSPDRVDGELFF. The CDR3 DNA sequence: TGCGCCAGCAGCCCGGACAGGGTTGACGGGGAGCTGTTTTTT.

The genes are TRBV28 and TRBJ1-2; 11 positions match TRBD1. Trimming removed 10 bases from V and 7 bases from J; junction bases left unmatched: 8. Germline-derived CDR1 and CDR2 are MDHEN and SYDVKM. This CDR3 has 13 amino acids. DNA of the CDR3: TGTGCCACCCTCCGGGGGACAGGGGGTGGCTACACCTTC. This translates into CATLRGTGGGYTF.

In its sample, this clone ranks as medium-sized. This chain links TRBV27 with TRBJ1-6; D uncertain. This CDR3 is built from 15 residues. Trimming removed 2 bases from V and 5 bases from J, with 10 bases in between. The V gene's germline CDR1 is MNHEY and CDR2 SMNVEV (reference sequence). CDR3 protein: CASSLQVQNNSPLHF. The DNA for the CDR3 is TGTGCCAGCAGTTTACAAGTACAGAATAATTCACCCCTCCACTTT.

CDR3 region: CASSTAGPDYEQYF. The CDR3 DNA reads as TGTGCCAGCAGCACAGCGGGACCCGACTACGAGCAGTACTTC. This chain connects TRBV7-2 to TRBJ2-7, with 7 bases fitting TRBD2. CDR1 and CDR2 (germline): SGHTA, FQGNSA. CDR3 size: 14 residues. V was clipped by 5 bases and J by 3 bases; unmatched bases: 7.

In DNA, the CDR3 is TGTGCCAGCAGGCCACCGGGACAGAGATTCAATCAGCCCCAGCATTTT. Translation gives CASRPPGQRFNQPQHF. V and J are TRBV6-6 and TRBJ1-5, with TRBD1 identical over 7 bases. This CDR3 has 16 residues. Trimming at V came to 6 bases and at J to 3 bases, leaving 11 bases not matched to a gene. Per germline, CDR1 MNHNY and CDR2 SVGAGI (reference sequence).

V gene TRBV14 combines with J gene TRBJ2-7; no definite D call. Germline V gene data show CDR1 as SGHDN and CDR2 as FVKESK. Trimming removed 4 bases from V and 4 bases from J, with 14 bases in between. The CDR3 length is 14 residues. The CDR3 region is CASSLSGIGYEQYF. CDR3 in DNA: TGTGCCAGCAGCCTATCGGGTATCGGGTACGAGCAGTACTTC.

This chain uses TRBV18 with TRBJ2-7; TRBD1 aligns across 10 bases. The CDR3 consists of 15 residues. Germline CDR1 is KGHSH and CDR2 is LQKENI. After removal of 4 bases from V and 6 bases from J, the junction contained 9 bases not matched to a gene. The CDR3 here is CASSRRQGADSEQYF. The CDR3 coding sequence is TGTGCCAGCTCACGTAGACAGGGGGCGGATTCCGAGCAGTACTTC.

V is TRBV5-5 and J is TRBJ2-5, with 12 bases fitting TRBD2. Germline V gives CDR1 SGHKS, CDR2 YYEKEE (reference sequence). The CDR3 runs 16 residues. V dropped 6 bases and J dropped 2; count of bases not matched to a gene: 8. CDR3: CASNQLAGGGQETQYF. The CDR3 DNA is TGTGCCAGCAACCAACTAGCGGGGGGCGGGCAAGAGACCCAGTACTTC.

This clone was counted a few times. V is TRBV5-4 and J is TRBJ2-3; unclear D gene. This CDR3 has 14 residues. V was pared by 4 bases and J by 4 bases, with 13 bases between. The germline V gene encodes CDR1 SGHNT and CDR2 YYREEE (reference sequence). The CDR3 loop reads CASSPDGPPDTQYF. The CDR3 DNA is TGTGCCAGCAGCCCCGATGGGCCCCCAGATACGCAGTATTTT.

This clone was observed a handful of times. This chain uses TRBV6-5 with TRBJ1-1, with TRBD1 as a possible D gene (5 bases). V shed 0 bases and J shed 5 bases, with 16 bases lying between them. CDR3 length: 16 amino acids. Germline V gives CDR1 MNHEY, CDR2 SVGAGI. DNA for the CDR3: TGTGCCAGCAGTTACTCGAGCCGGGGGAGCGGGACTGAAGCTTTCTTT. The encoded protein is CASSYSSRGSGTEAFF.

The CDR3 spells CASSLSGQGRNEQFF. In nucleotides, the CDR3 is TGTGCCAGCAGTTTATCGGGACAGGGCAGGAATGAGCAGTTCTTC. The V gene is TRBV27, the J gene TRBJ2-1; 9 nucleotides align to TRBD1. V dropped 0 bases and J dropped 7; count of bases not matched to a gene: 4. Looked up from germline, CDR1 is MNHEY and CDR2 is SMNVEV (reference sequence). The CDR3 loop spans 15 amino acids.

J is TRBJ1-6 and V is TRBV9; D remains unclear. This CDR3 is 14 amino acids long. From germline, CDR1 is SGDLS and CDR2 YYNGEE. V gave up 0 bases and J gave up 6 bases, with 7 bases separating them. CDR3 amino acids: CASSVAVANSPLHF. The CDR3 region has the DNA TGTGCCAGCAGCGTAGCAGTAGCTAATTCACCCCTCCACTTT.

This clone was recorded at least ten times. This chain uses TRBV11-3 with TRBJ2-1; 8 bases agree with TRBD1. Germline V lookup: CDR1 SGHNT, CDR2 YENEEA. This CDR3 comprises 15 residues. Germline trimming cut 1 base from V and 9 bases from J; bases unmatched to any gene: 8. This CDR3 reads CASSLGTDRGGEQFF. The DNA of the CDR3 is TGTGCCAGCAGCTTAGGAACCGACAGGGGTGGTGAGCAGTTCTTC.

This chain connects TRBV28 to TRBJ2-3, with 7 bases aligning to TRBD2. Trimming removed 4 bases from V and 8 bases from J; junction bases left unmatched: 6. There are 13 residues in the CDR3. CDR1 and CDR2 (germline): MDHEN, SYDVKM. The CDR3: CASSSAGDATQYF. The CDR3 DNA follows: TGTGCCAGCAGTTCCGCGGGGGACGCTACGCAGTATTTT.

The chain carries TRBV30 and TRBJ1-6; D is perhaps TRBD1 (6 bases). Per germline, CDR1 GTSNPN and CDR2 SVGIG (reference sequence). The CDR3 has 13 amino acids. V lost 5 bases and J 6 bases, leaving 11 bases between the germline ends. This chain's CDR3 is CAWSTGFNSPLHF. CDR3 in DNA: TGTGCCTGGTCCACAGGGTTTAATTCACCCCTCCACTTT.

This clone turned up a few times. The chain carries TRBV21-1 and TRBJ2-7; TRBD1 was called by the table and not checked on the DNA. TRBV21-1 is given as a pseudogene. The CDR3 is 14 residues long. The CDR3 nucleotides are TGTGCCAGCAGCTCCCAAGGGGCCTCCTACGAGCAGTACTTC. Amino acids: CASSSQGASYEQYF.

On this clone itself: This CDR3 is also generated by other DNA sequences in the sample. This rearrangement joins TRBV30 to TRBJ2-5; 11 nucleotides align to TRBD1. In germline, CDR1 is GTSNPN, CDR2 SVGIG (reference sequence). J gave up 4 bases and V 5 bases, and 0 bases lay outside the gene matches. CDR3 size: 12 residues. This CDR3 is CAWGTGGETQYF. DNA of the CDR3: TGTGCCTGGGGGACAGGGGGAGAGACCCAGTACTTC.

The chain is built from TRBV6-5 and TRBJ1-6, with 7 bases fitting TRBD1. This CDR3 is built from 15 residues. Germline loops: CDR1 MNHEY, CDR2 SVGAGI. After removal of 3 bases from V and 7 bases from J, the junction contained 6 bases not matched to a gene. CDR3 in DNA: TGTGCCAGCAGTTATGGGGGACAGAAAAATTCACCCCTCCACTTT. It specifies CASSYGGQKNSPLHF.

This clone was detected a few times. The chain links TRBV15 to TRBJ2-2; tentatively, D is TRBD1 (5 bases). V lost 0 bases to trimming and J lost 4 bases, with 12 bases between them. The CDR3 is 16 residues long. The V gene's germline CDR1 is LNHNV and CDR2 YYDKDF (reference sequence). CDR3 bases: TGTGCCACCAGCAGAGAAACAGGTCCGGTCACCGGGGAGCTGTTTTTT. Translating gives CATSRETGPVTGELFF. The full variable domain, with the rest looked up from reference TRBV15 and TRBJ2-2, is DAMVIQNPRYQVTQFGKPVTLSCSQTLNHNVMYWYQQKSSQAPKLLFHYYDKDFNNEADTPDNFQSRRPNTSFCFLDIRSPGLGDTAMYLCATSRETGPVTGELFFGEGSRLTVL.

V gene TRBV23-1 combines with J gene TRBJ1-6, with a weak D call TRBD1 (5 bases). TRBV23-1 is an open reading frame whose function is uncertain. V was cut by 4 bases and J by 2 bases, with 9 bases left in between. The CDR3 has 15 residues. CDR3 in amino acids: CASSPQVPYNSPLHF. The CDR3 bases are TGCGCCAGCAGTCCACAGGTTCCCTATAATTCACCCCTCCACTTT.